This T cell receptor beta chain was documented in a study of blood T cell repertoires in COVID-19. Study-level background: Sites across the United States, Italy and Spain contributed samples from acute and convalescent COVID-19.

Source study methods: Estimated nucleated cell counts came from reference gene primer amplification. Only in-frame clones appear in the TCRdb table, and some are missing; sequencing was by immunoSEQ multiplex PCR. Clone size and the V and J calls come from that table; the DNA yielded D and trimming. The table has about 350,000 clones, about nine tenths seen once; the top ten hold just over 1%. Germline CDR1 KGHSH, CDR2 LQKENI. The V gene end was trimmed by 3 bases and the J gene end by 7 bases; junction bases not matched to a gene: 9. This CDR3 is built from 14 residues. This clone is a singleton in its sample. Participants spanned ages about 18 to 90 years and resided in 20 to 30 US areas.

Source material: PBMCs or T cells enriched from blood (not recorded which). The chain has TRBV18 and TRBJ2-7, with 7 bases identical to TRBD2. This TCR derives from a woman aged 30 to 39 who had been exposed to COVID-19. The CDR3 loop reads CASSPTGVAGEQYF. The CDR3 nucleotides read TGTGCCAGCTCACCCACGGGGGTAGCGGGTGAGCAGTACTTC.